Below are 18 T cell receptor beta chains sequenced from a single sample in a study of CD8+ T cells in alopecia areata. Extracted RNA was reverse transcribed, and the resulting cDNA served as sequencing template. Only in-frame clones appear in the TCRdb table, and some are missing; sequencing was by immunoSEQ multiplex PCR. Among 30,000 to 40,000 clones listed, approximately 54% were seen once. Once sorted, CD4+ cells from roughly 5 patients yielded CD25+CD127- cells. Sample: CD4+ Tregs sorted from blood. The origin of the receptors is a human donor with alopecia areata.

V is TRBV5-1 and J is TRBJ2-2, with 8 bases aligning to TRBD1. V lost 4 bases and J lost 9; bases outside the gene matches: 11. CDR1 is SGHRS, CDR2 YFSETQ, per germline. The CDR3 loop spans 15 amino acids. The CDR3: CASSVSGTGHRELFF. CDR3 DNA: TGCGCCAGCAGCGTCTCCGGGACAGGACACCGGGAGCTGTTTTTT. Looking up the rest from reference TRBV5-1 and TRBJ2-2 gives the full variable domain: KAGVTQTPRYLIKTRGQQVTLSCSPISGHRSVSWYQQTPGQGLQFLFEYFSETQRNKGNFPGRFSGRQFSNSRSEMNVSTLELGDSALYLCASSVSGTGHRELFFGEGSRLTVL.

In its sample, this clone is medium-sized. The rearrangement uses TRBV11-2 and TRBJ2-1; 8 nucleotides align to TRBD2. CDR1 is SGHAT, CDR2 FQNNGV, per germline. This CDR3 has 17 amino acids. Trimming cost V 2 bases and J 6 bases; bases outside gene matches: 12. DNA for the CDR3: TGTGCCAGCAGCTTATTCCCTCGCGCTAGCGGGTCCAATGAGCAGTTCTTC. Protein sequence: CASSLFPRASGSNEQFF.

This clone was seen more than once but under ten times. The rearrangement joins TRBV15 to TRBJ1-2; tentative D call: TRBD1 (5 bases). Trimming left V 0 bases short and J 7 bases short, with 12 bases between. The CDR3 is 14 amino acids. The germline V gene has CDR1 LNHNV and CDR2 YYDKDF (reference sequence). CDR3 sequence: CATSRDSGKIGYTF. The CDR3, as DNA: TGTGCCACCAGCAGAGATTCAGGGAAGATTGGCTACACCTTC.

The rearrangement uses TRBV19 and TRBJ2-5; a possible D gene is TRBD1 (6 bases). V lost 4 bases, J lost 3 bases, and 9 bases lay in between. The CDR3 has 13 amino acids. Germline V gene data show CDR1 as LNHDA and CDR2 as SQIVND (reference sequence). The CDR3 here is CASSTQGEETQYF. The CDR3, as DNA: TGTGCCAGTAGTACACAGGGTGAAGAGACCCAGTACTTC.

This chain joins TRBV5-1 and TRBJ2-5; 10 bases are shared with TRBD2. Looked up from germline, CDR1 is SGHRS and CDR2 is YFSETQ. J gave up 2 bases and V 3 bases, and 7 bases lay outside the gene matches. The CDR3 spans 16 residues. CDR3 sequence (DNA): TGCGCCAGCAGCTCCTTAGCGGGAGGATATCAAGAGACCCAGTACTTC. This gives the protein CASSSLAGGYQETQYF.

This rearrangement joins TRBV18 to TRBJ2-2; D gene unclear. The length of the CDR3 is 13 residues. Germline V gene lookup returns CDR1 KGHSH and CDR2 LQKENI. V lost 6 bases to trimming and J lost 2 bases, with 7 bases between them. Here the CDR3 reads CASSGRNTGELFF. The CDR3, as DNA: TGTGCCAGCTCCGGGCGCAACACCGGGGAGCTGTTTTTT.

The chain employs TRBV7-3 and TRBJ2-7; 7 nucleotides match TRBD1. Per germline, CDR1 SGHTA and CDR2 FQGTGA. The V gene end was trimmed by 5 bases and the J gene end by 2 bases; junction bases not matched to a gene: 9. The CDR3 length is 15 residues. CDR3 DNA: TGTGCCAGCAGCGCGCACAGGGGATCCGCCTACGAGCAGTACTTC. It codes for CASSAHRGSAYEQYF.

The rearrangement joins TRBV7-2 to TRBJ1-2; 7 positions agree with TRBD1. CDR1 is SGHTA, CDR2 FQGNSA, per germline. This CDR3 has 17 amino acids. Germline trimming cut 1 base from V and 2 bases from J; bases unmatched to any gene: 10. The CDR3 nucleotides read TGTGCCAGCAGCTTAGGCGGGACAGCGGTTTGGAACTATGGCTACACCTTC. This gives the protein CASSLGGTAVWNYGYTF.

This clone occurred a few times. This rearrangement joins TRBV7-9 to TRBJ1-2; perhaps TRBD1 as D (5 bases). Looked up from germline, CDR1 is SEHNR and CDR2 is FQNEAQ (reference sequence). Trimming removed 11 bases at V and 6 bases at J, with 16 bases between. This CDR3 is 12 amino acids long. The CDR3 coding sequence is TGTGCCTCGGGGCAGGGATGGAATGGCTACACCTTC. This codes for CASGQGWNGYTF.

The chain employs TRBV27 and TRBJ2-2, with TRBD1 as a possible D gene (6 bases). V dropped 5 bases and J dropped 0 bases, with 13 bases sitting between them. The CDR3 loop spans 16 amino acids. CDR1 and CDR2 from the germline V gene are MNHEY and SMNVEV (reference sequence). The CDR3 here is CASSLQGPPNTGELFF. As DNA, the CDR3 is TGTGCCAGCAGTCTCCAGGGGCCCCCGAACACCGGGGAGCTGTTTTTT.

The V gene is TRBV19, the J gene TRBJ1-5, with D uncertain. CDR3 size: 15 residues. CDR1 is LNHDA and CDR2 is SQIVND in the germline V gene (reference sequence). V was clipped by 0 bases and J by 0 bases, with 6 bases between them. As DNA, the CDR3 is TGTGCCAGTAGTATAGATCGCGGTAGCAATCAGCCCCAGCATTTT. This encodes CASSIDRGSNQPQHF.

The CDR3 nucleotides are TGCGCCAGCTGCCAGGGGGCAGGAAATGAAAAACTGTTTTTT. Its translation: CASCQGAGNEKLFF. The chain is built from TRBV5-1 and TRBJ1-4, with 8 bases fitting TRBD1. The V segment lost 7 bases and the J segment 5 bases; nucleotides outside the gene matches: 7. The CDR3 sequence is 14 residues long. In germline, CDR1 is SGHRS, CDR2 YFSETQ.

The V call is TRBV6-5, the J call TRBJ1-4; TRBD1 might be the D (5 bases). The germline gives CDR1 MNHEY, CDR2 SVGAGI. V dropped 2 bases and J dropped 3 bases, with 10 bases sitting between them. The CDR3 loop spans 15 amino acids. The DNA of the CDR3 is TGTGCCAGCAGTTACGGGGGGACCTCTAATGAAAAACTGTTTTTT. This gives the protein CASSYGGTSNEKLFF.

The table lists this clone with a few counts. The CDR3 loop is CASSDVGGPEQFF. CDR3 DNA: TGTGCCAGCAGTGATGTCGGGGGGCCTGAGCAGTTCTTC. The chain combines TRBV2 with TRBJ2-1; possibly TRBD2 for D (7 bases). V lost 3 bases and J 9 bases, leaving 12 bases between the germline ends. This CDR3 spans 13 amino acids. Germline loops: CDR1 SNHLY, CDR2 FYNNEI.

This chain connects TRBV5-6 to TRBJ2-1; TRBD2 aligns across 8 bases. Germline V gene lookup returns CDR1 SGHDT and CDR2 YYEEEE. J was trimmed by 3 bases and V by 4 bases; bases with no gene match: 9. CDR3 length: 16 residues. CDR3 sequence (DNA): TGTGCCAGCAGCCCTGACCCTAGCGGGTACTACAATGAGCAGTTCTTC. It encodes CASSPDPSGYYNEQFF.

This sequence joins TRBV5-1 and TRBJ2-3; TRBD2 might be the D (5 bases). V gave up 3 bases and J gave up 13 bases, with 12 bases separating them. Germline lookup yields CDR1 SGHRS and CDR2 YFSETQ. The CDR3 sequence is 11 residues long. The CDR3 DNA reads TGCGCCAGCAGCTCTACTAAGGAGGAGTATTTT. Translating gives CASSSTKEEYF.

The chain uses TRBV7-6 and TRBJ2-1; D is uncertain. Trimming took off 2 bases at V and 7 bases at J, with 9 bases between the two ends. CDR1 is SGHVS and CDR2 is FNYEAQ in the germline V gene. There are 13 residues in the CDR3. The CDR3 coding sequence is TGTGCCAGCAGCTTACAATCGGTGAATGAGCAGTTCTTC. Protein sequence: CASSLQSVNEQFF.

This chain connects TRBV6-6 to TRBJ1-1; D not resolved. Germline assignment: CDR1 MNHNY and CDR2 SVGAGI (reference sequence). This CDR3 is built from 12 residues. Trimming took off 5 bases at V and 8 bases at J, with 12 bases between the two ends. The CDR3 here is CASSGQSAEAFF. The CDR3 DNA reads TGTGCCAGCAGTGGCCAGTCAGCAGAAGCTTTCTTT.